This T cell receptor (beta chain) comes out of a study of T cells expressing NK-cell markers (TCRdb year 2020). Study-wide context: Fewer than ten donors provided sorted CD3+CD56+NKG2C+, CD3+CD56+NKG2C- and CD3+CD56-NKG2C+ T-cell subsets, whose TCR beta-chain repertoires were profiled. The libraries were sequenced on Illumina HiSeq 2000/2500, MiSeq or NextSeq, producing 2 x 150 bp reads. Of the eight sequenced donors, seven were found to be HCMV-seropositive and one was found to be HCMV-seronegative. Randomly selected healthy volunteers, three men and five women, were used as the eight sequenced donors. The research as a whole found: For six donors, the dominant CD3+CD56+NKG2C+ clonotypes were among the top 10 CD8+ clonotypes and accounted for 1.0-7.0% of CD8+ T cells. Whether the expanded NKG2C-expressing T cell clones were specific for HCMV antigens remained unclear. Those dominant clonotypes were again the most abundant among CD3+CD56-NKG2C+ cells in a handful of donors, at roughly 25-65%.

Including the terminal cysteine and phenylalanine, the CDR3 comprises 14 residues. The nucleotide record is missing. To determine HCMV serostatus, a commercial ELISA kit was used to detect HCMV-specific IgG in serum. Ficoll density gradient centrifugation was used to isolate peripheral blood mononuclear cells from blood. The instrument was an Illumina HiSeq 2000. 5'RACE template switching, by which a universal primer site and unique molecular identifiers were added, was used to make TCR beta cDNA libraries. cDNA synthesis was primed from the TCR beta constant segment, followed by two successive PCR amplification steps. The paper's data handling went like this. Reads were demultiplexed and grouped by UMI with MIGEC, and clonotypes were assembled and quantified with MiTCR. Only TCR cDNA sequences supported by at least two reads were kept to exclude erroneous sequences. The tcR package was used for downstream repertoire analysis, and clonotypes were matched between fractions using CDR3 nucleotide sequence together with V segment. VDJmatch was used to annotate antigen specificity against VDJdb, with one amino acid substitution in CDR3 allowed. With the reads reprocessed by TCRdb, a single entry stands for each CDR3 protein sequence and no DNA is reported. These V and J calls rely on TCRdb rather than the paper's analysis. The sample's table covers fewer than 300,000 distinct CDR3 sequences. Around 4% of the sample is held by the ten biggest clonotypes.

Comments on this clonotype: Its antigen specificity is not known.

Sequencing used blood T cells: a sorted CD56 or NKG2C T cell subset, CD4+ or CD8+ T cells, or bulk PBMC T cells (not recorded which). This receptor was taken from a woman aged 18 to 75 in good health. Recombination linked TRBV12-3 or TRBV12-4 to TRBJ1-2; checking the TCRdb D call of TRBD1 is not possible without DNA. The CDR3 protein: CASSSGGRNYGYTF.